These T cell receptor beta chains were read from a single sample in a study of T cells in Graves' hyperthyroidism and ophthalmopathy. TCRdb ran MiXCR on the multiplex PCR reads and lists one entry per CDR3 protein. The table shows around 400,000 distinct CDR3 sequences, with about 16% occurring only once. Specimen: blood. The receptors were gathered from a woman aged 60-75 years with Graves' ophthalmopathy. The conserved cysteine and the conserved F or W are not part of the CDR3 here.

TRBV5-1	TRBJ2-1	ASSSVGLAGYNEQF
TRBV5-1	TRBJ2-2	ASRAAGELF
TRBV15	TRBJ2-5	ATSRGTGTTQETQY
TRBV5-1	TRBJ2-5	ASQSGRARETQY
TRBV7-3	TRBJ2-5	ASSFGTGGTQY
TRBV29-1	TRBJ2-5	SLSVGQETQY
TRBV18	TRBJ2-3	ASSPTGGLDTQY
TRBV7-9	TRBJ2-3	ASSRPASGQRDTQY
TRBV28	TRBJ1-2	ASSLRSSGGYYGYT
TRBV19	TRBJ2-3	ASSVAGDGADTQY
TRBV20-1	TRBJ2-7	SAREQYEQY
TRBV7-2	TRBJ2-1	ASSSVRGSYNEQF
TRBV20-1	TRBJ2-7	SARLDLYEQY
TRBV29-1	TRBJ2-3	SSGGILLDTQY
TRBV11-2	TRBJ1-5	ASSLLAGSNQPQH
TRBV10-3	TRBJ2-2	AISETASGNTGELF
TRBV12-3/TRBV12-4	TRBJ1-2	ASSSGTFNYGYT
TRBV5-1	TRBJ2-1	ASSLEGTSWDNEQF
TRBV11-2	TRBJ1-1	ASSRRTGETEAF
TRBV9	TRBJ2-5	ASSVATRGTSGTDETQY
TRBV5-1	TRBJ2-3	ASSLEDFGTQY
TRBV3-1	TRBJ2-5	ASSGIETQY